The clone carrying this T cell receptor (beta chain) came up a few times. V lost 5 bases and J lost 2, with 23 bases in between. The germline gives CDR1 SGHVS, CDR2 FNYEAQ. The CDR3 runs 18 residues. After constant-region reverse-primer amplification, full-length variable regions underwent semi-nested PCR with Nested Universal Primer A. TCRdb reprocessed the 5' RACE reads via MiXCR and lists one record per CDR3 protein. The table lists 25,000 to 40,000 distinct CDR3 sequences, 26% of them singletons, with around 3.9% in the top ten. The source is a female donor with breast cancer. J is TRBJ2-3 and V is TRBV7-6; a possible D gene is TRBD2 (6 bases). Sequences were obtained from naive CD4+ T cells sorted from a lymph node. The subset: naive CD4+ T cells, CD4+CD45RA+CD25-. In DNA form, the CDR3 reads TGTGCCAGCAGCCGGGGCGGAGGGGACGGGAGAACCACAGATACGCAGTATTTT. This encodes CASSRGGGDGRTTDTQYF.